Listed below are T cell receptor beta chains from one sample, sequenced in a study of control samples from healthy donors and cancer patients. Only in-frame clones appear in the TCRdb table, and some are missing; sequencing was by immunoSEQ multiplex PCR. The sample includes 150,000 or so clones, approximately 93% of them seen just once. Sample: blood. The receptor set was obtained from a woman in her thirties or forties in good health. Each CDR3 is given with its conserved first and last residue. Each record gives: clone size, J gene, D gene, V gene, CDR3 protein, CDR3 DNA. D genes are given only for firm matches. Size tells how often a clone was seen (once, few, many) or the class of an expanded clone, and some rows leave it out.

.,TRBJ1-2,.,TRBV7-2,CASSSGGVGAYGYTF,TGTGCCAGCAGCTCCGGGGGGGTAGGGGCGTATGGCTACACCTTC
.,TRBJ1-2,.,TRBV2,CASSLDSNYGYTF,TGTGCCAGCAGCTTGGACAGTAACTATGGCTACACCTTC
.,TRBJ1-1,.,TRBV6-2/TRBV6-3,CASSYRRVNTEAFF,TGTGCCAGCAGTTACCGGCGGGTGAACACTGAAGCTTTCTTT
.,TRBJ1-2,.,TRBV5-1,CASSPNLGTNYGYTF,TGCGCCAGCAGCCCAAACCTGGGGACAAACTATGGCTACACCTTC
.,TRBJ2-7,.,TRBV3-1/TRBV3-2,CASSQAISHSYEQYF,TGTGCCAGCAGCCAAGCGATCAGCCACTCCTACGAGCAGTACTTC
.,TRBJ1-1,.,TRBV12-3/TRBV12-4,CASSFVPSEAFF,TGTGCCAGCAGTTTTGTGCCTTCTGAAGCTTTCTTT
once,TRBJ1-2,.,TRBV4-3,CASSQVDRGNYGYTF,TGCGCCAGCAGCCAAGTGGATCGGGGGAACTATGGCTACACCTTC
.,TRBJ2-5,.,TRBV7-9,CASSLGGLEETQYF,TGTGCCAGCAGCTTAGGAGGGCTGGAGGAGACCCAGTACTTC
few,TRBJ2-7,TRBD2,TRBV7-9,CASSSRTSGGKAYEQYF,TGTGCCAGCAGCTCGCGGACTAGCGGGGGGAAGGCCTACGAGCAGTACTTC
.,TRBJ1-2,.,TRBV5-4,CASSSPQGLHYGYTF,TGTGCCAGCAGCTCGCCCCAGGGGCTCCACTATGGCTACACCTTC
.,TRBJ1-4,TRBD1,TRBV2,CASSEPGQFVEKLFF,TGTGCCAGCAGCGAACCGGGACAGTTTGTTGAAAAACTGTTTTTT
.,TRBJ2-2,TRBD2,TRBV19,CASGRLAGGNTGELFF,TGTGCCAGTGGACGACTAGCGGGGGGGAACACCGGGGAGCTGTTTTTT
.,TRBJ2-5,.,TRBV4-2,CASSHPRDLMYQETQYF,TGTGCCAGCAGCCATCCCCGGGACCTAATGTACCAAGAGACCCAGTACTTC
.,TRBJ1-1,.,TRBV5-4,CASSSGNTEAFF,TGTGCCAGCAGCTCGGGGAACACTGAAGCTTTCTTT
.,TRBJ1-3,.,TRBV9,CASGRRVAGNTIYF,TGTGCCAGCGGGAGGAGGGTGGCTGGAAACACCATATATTTT
.,TRBJ2-7,.,TRBV6-5,CASSLGSTYEQYF,TGTGCCAGCAGCCTCGGATCCACCTACGAGCAGTACTTC
.,TRBJ2-1,TRBD2,TRBV6-4,CASSAVASGGYNEQFF,TGTGCCAGCAGTGCCGTGGCTAGCGGGGGATACAATGAGCAGTTCTTC
.,TRBJ1-1,.,TRBV6-5,CASSRGTSTEAFF,TGTGCCAGCAGCCGTGGGACATCCACTGAAGCTTTCTTT
.,TRBJ2-3,.,TRBV23-1,CASSQSWGLGKGTDTQYF,TGCGCCAGCAGTCAATCGTGGGGGCTGGGGAAGGGCACAGATACGCAGTATTTT
.,TRBJ1-1,.,TRBV11-3,CASSLEAGREAFF,TGTGCCAGCAGCTTAGAGGCGGGGAGGGAAGCTTTCTTT
.,TRBJ1-3,.,TRBV30,CAWKKLDSGNTIYF,TGTGCCTGGAAAAAGCTAGACTCTGGAAACACCATATATTTT